Following are 29 T cell receptor beta chains from one sample sequenced in a study of blood T cell repertoires in COVID-19. The assay was immunoSEQ multiplex PCR, and TCRdb's table has in-frame clones only and misses some. The sample carries 100,000 to 150,000 clones, approximately 80% recorded once. Source material: peripheral blood. The receptors originated from a human donor in a cohort sampled during active COVID-19.

This clone was detected once. The chain is built from TRBV5-1 and TRBJ2-5; no reliable D call. The V and J ends lost 0 bases and 2 bases respectively, with 11 bases between them. This CDR3 spans 15 amino acids. CDR1 SGHRS and CDR2 YFSETQ come from the germline V gene. CDR3 region: CASSLESGSQETQYF. CDR3 DNA sequence: TGCGCCAGCAGCTTGGAGTCCGGGTCACAAGAGACCCAGTACTTC. The full variable domain, its missing parts supplied by reference TRBV5-1 and TRBJ2-5, is KAGVTQTPRYLIKTRGQQVTLSCSPISGHRSVSWYQQTPGQGLQFLFEYFSETQRNKGNFPGRFSGRQFSNSRSEMNVSTLELGDSALYLCASSLESGSQETQYFGPGTRLLVL.

A note on this clone: One end of the junction fails to match germline, which may point to a read error. The V call is TRBV7-9, the J call TRBJ2-5; 10 nucleotides match TRBD2. The V gene's germline CDR1 is SEHNR and CDR2 FQNEAQ (reference sequence). CDR3 length: 14 amino acids. The CDR3 sequence: CASSLAGVQETQYF. CDR3 nucleotides: TGTGCCAGCAGCCTAGCGGGAGTCCAAGAGACCCAGTACTTC. The whole variable domain, filled in from reference TRBV7-9 and TRBJ2-5, reads DTGVSQNPRHKITKRGQNVTFRCDPISEHNRLYWYRQTLGQGPEFLTYFQNEAQLEKSRLLSDRFSAERPKGSFSTLEIQRTEQGDSAMYLCASSLAGVQETQYFGPGTRLLVL.

The V call is TRBV10-3, the J call TRBJ2-5; 10 positions match TRBD2. J was trimmed by 1 base and V by 9 bases; bases with no gene match: 5. The CDR3 sequence is 14 residues long. Germline V gene sequence: CDR1 ENHRY, CDR2 SYGVKD. The CDR3 DNA reads TGTGCCATGTCAGCGGGGGGGGTCCAAGAGACCCAGTACTTC. The encoded protein is CAMSAGGVQETQYF.

J is TRBJ1-3 and V is TRBV11-2, with D unclear. The germline V gene encodes CDR1 SGHAT and CDR2 FQNNGV. The CDR3 covers 14 residues. The ends were cut back, 3 bases at V and 1 base at J, with 7 bases in the middle. In nucleotides, the CDR3 is TGTGCCAGCAGCTTGAGAACTTCTGGAAACACCATATATTTT. It is translated as CASSLRTSGNTIYF.

This rearrangement joins TRBV28 to TRBJ1-2, with 8 bases identical to TRBD1. Germline values: CDR1 MDHEN, CDR2 SYDVKM. This CDR3 region has 13 residues. V was pared by 4 bases and J by 8 bases, with 6 bases of the junction left unmatched. In DNA, the CDR3 is TGTGCCAGCAGTTCCCCGGACAGGGACGGCTACACCTTC. Protein sequence: CASSSPDRDGYTF.

The table lists this clone with a few counts. This chain links TRBV6-2 or TRBV6-3 with TRBJ2-4, with unresolved D. Germline CDR1 is MNHEY and CDR2 is SVGEGT. This CDR3 spans 12 amino acids. With 5 bases removed from V and 0 bases from J, the gap between germline ends came to 2 bases. The chain's CDR3 is CASSLAKNIQYF. The CDR3 nucleotides read TGTGCCAGCAGTCTAGCCAAAAACATTCAGTACTTC.

The chain carries TRBV5-1 and TRBJ2-7; perhaps TRBD1 as D (6 bases). The CDR3 length is 13 residues. V was cut by 0 bases and J by 5 bases, with 9 bases left in between. Germline CDR1 reads SGHRS; CDR2 reads YFSETQ. The CDR3 here is CASSLARGDEQYF. The CDR3 DNA sequence: TGCGCCAGCAGCTTGGCCAGGGGAGACGAGCAGTACTTC.

The V gene is TRBV5-4, the J gene TRBJ2-3; the match to TRBD2 covers 7 bases. Germline V CDR1 and CDR2: SGHNT, YYREEE (reference sequence). Trimming removed 0 bases from V and 6 bases from J; junction bases left unmatched: 7. The CDR3 has 15 residues. CDR3 coding DNA: TGTGCCAGCAGCTTGGTCAGCGGGACCTATGATACGCAGTATTTT. Translating gives CASSLVSGTYDTQYF.

This chain links TRBV9 with TRBJ2-5; 10 nucleotides line up with TRBD1. CDR1 and CDR2 (germline): SGDLS, YYNGEE. The V and J ends lost 2 bases and 4 bases, in that order; junction bases with no gene match: 5. The CDR3 length is 15 residues. The CDR3 reads CASSVGTGVRETQYF. For the CDR3, the DNA is TGTGCCAGCAGCGTCGGGACAGGGGTCCGAGAGACCCAGTACTTC. The full variable domain, with the rest looked up from reference TRBV9 and TRBJ2-5, is DSGVTQTPKHLITATGQRVTLRCSPRSGDLSVYWYQQSLDQGLQFLIQYYNGEERAKGNILERFSAQQFPDLHSELNLSSLELGDSALYFCASSVGTGVRETQYFGPGTRLLVL.

The V and J genes are TRBV30 and TRBJ1-1; 8 bases are shared with TRBD1. There are 15 residues in the CDR3. J was trimmed by 5 bases and V by 3 bases; bases with no gene match: 11. Germline V gives CDR1 GTSNPN, CDR2 SVGIG (reference sequence). The CDR3 sequence: CAWSAIDRGDTEAFF. For the CDR3, the DNA is TGTGCCTGGAGCGCCATTGACAGGGGTGATACTGAAGCTTTCTTT.

The rearrangement links TRBV6-6 to TRBJ2-7; D uncertain. The CDR3 is 14 amino acids. The ends were cut back, 10 bases at V and 4 bases at J, with 20 bases in the middle. Germline CDR1 and CDR2: MNHNY and SVGAGI (reference sequence). This CDR3 reads CATLDPTSWYEQYF. As DNA, the CDR3 is TGTGCCACCCTTGACCCGACTTCATGGTACGAGCAGTACTTC.

The CDR3: CASSLQGLSNQPQHF. CDR3 DNA: TGTGCCAGCAGCTTACAGGGATTGAGCAATCAGCCCCAGCATTTT. The chain uses TRBV7-2 and TRBJ1-5, with D perhaps matching TRBD1 (5 bases). Germline loops: CDR1 SGHTA, CDR2 FQGNSA. With 2 bases removed from V and 1 base from J, the gap between germline ends came to 9 bases. There are 15 residues in the CDR3.

The V call is TRBV7-9, the J call TRBJ1-2; 12 nucleotides align to TRBD1. This CDR3 region has 15 residues. After removal of 0 bases from V and 7 bases from J, the junction contained 3 bases not matched to a gene. CDR1 is SEHNR, CDR2 FQNEAQ, per germline (reference sequence). The chain's CDR3 is CASSLAGTGGGGYTF. CDR3 in DNA: TGTGCCAGCAGCTTAGCAGGGACAGGGGGCGGTGGCTACACCTTC.

This sequence joins TRBV18 and TRBJ1-6, with 8 positions matching TRBD1. CDR3 length: 14 residues. The V and J ends lost 4 bases and 9 bases, in that order; junction bases with no gene match: 5. The germline V gene has CDR1 KGHSH and CDR2 LQKENI. The CDR3 here is CASSLQGAGSPLHF. The CDR3 DNA reads as TGTGCCAGCTCACTCCAGGGGGCAGGTTCACCCCTCCACTTT.

V and J are TRBV6-1 and TRBJ2-7, with TRBD1 matching 9 bases. CDR1 is MNHNS and CDR2 is SASEGT in the germline V gene. J lost 5 bases, V lost 3 bases, and 5 bases had no gene match. The CDR3 is 14 amino acids. The CDR3, as DNA: TGTGCCAGCAGTGAGGGACAGGGAGACGACGAGCAGTACTTC. Translating gives CASSEGQGDDEQYF.

This chain uses TRBV28 with TRBJ2-1; TRBD2 aligns across 9 bases. Germline CDR1 MDHEN, CDR2 SYDVKM. CDR3 size: 13 residues. V was pared by 3 bases and J by 6 bases, with 0 bases of the junction left unmatched. The CDR3 nucleotides read TGTGCCAGCAGTTTGACTAGCGGCAATGAGCAGTTCTTC. Its protein is CASSLTSGNEQFF.

This chain connects TRBV5-4 to TRBJ1-2; the match to TRBD1 covers 10 bases. J gave up 6 bases and V 4 bases, and 9 bases lay outside the gene matches. The CDR3 spans 15 residues. Germline V gene data show CDR1 as SGHNT and CDR2 as YYREEE (reference sequence). CDR3 protein: CASSRRTGGTDGYTF. CDR3 coding DNA: TGTGCCAGCAGCCGGAGGACAGGGGGAACCGATGGCTACACCTTC.

The V call is TRBV11-2, the J call TRBJ2-1; 8 nucleotides line up with TRBD2. In germline, CDR1 is SGHAT, CDR2 FQNNGV. With V trimmed by 5 bases and J by 0 bases, 3 bases remained unmatched. The CDR3 is made up of 15 amino acids. DNA of the CDR3: TGTGCCAGCAGCATGAGCGGGAGCTCCTACAATGAGCAGTTCTTC. It encodes CASSMSGSSYNEQFF.

The chain recombines TRBV29-1 with TRBJ2-7, with TRBD2 as a possible D gene (6 bases). Per germline, CDR1 SQVTM and CDR2 ANQGSEA. The CDR3 runs to 13 residues. Trimming removed 4 bases at V and 3 bases at J, with 13 bases between. CDR3 protein: CSVAGRPFYEQYF. In DNA, the CDR3 is TGCAGCGTTGCCGGGAGACCGTTCTACGAGCAGTACTTC.

The rearrangement joins TRBV6-5 to TRBJ2-7, with TRBD1 matching over 7 bases. The junction had 7 bases not matched to a gene; V was cut back by 2 bases and J by 3 bases. CDR3 size: 15 residues. Germline values: CDR1 MNHEY, CDR2 SVGAGI. CDR3 amino acids: CASSYPRQGIYEQYF. CDR3 DNA sequence: TGTGCCAGCAGTTACCCCCGACAGGGAATCTACGAGCAGTACTTC.

The J gene is TRBJ2-5, the V gene TRBV7-2; 9 bases are a match to TRBD1. J was trimmed by 5 bases and V by 5 bases; bases with no gene match: 9. CDR3 length: 15 amino acids. The germline CDR1 and CDR2 sequences are SGHTA and FQGNSA. The CDR3 DNA reads TGTGCCAGCAGCACCGGACAGGGGCGGGGGGAGACCCAGTACTTC. Translated: CASSTGQGRGETQYF. Drawing the rest from reference TRBV7-2 and TRBJ2-5, the complete variable domain is GAGVSQSPSNKVTEKGKDVELRCDPISGHTALYWYRQSLGQGLEFLIYFQGNSAPDKSGLPSDRFSAERTGGSVSTLTIQRTQQEDSAVYLCASSTGQGRGETQYFGPGTRLLVL.

This clone was seen a few times. The chain employs TRBV5-6 and TRBJ1-2; weak D call: TRBD1 (6 bases). Germline V lookup: CDR1 SGHDT, CDR2 YYEEEE. The CDR3 consists of 14 residues. V lost 0 bases and J 4 bases, leaving 10 bases between the germline ends. DNA of the CDR3: TGTGCCAGCAGCTTGGCAGGGGAGTTCTATGGCTACACCTTC. The encoded protein is CASSLAGEFYGYTF.

The chain couples TRBV25-1 to TRBJ2-1; D is uncertain. Trimming left V 7 bases short and J 7 bases short, with 14 bases between. This CDR3 has 13 amino acids. Germline assignment: CDR1 MGHDK and CDR2 SYGVNS. The CDR3 here is CASNPTLGNEQFF. The CDR3 nucleotides are TGTGCCAGCAACCCTACCCTAGGAAATGAGCAGTTCTTC.

J is TRBJ2-1 and V is TRBV18, with 8 positions matching TRBD2. V shed 2 bases and J 3 bases; nucleotides not matched to a gene: 6. The germline CDR1 and CDR2 sequences are KGHSH and LQKENI. This CDR3 has 16 residues. CDR3 bases: TGTGCCAGCTCACCAGCACGCGGGGGGCTCTACAATGAGCAGTTCTTC. Residues: CASSPARGGLYNEQFF.

The CDR3 DNA sequence: TGTGCCAGCGGTCTAGCAACCACAGATACGCAGTATTTT. It translates to CASGLATTDTQYF. The genes are TRBV27 and TRBJ2-3; D is possibly TRBD2 (5 bases). There are 13 residues in the CDR3. The V gene's germline CDR1 is MNHEY and CDR2 SMNVEV (reference sequence). V was pared by 8 bases and J by 2 bases, with 11 bases between.

This chain joins TRBV23-1 and TRBJ2-7; TRBD2 is a possible D gene (6 bases). TRBV23-1 is an open reading frame whose function is uncertain. This CDR3 is 20 amino acids long. The V end lost 0 bases, the J end lost 0 bases, and 24 bases lay between the germline ends. The CDR3 loop is CASSQSGWGERGPSSYEQYF. For the CDR3, the DNA is TGCGCCAGCAGTCAATCAGGGTGGGGGGAGAGAGGTCCCAGCTCCTACGAGCAGTACTTC.

The chain links TRBV7-2 to TRBJ1-1; TRBD1 is a possible D gene (6 bases). The V gene's germline CDR1 is SGHTA and CDR2 FQGNSA. The V end was cut by 5 bases, the J end by 9 bases, with 19 bases between. The CDR3 has 14 amino acids. The CDR3, as DNA: TGTGCCAGCAGCCCGCAGGGGCTTGTATTAAAAGCTTTCTTT. Translation: CASSPQGLVLKAFF. The whole variable domain, filled in from reference TRBV7-2 and TRBJ1-1, reads GAGVSQSPSNKVTEKGKDVELRCDPISGHTALYWYRQSLGQGLEFLIYFQGNSAPDKSGLPSDRFSAERTGGSVSTLTIQRTQQEDSAVYLCASSPQGLVLKAFFGQGTRLTVV.

This chain uses TRBV27 with TRBJ2-1; D remains unclear. CDR1 MNHEY and CDR2 SMNVEV come from the germline V gene (reference sequence). The CDR3 runs 14 residues. V lost 4 bases and J lost 12, with 19 bases in between. The CDR3 spells CASSSNLLGRAQFF. The CDR3, as DNA: TGTGCCAGCAGTTCAAATCTCCTTGGGCGTGCGCAGTTCTTC.

V gene TRBV7-8 combines with J gene TRBJ2-3, with D maybe TRBD2 (5 bases). This CDR3 has 15 amino acids. From germline, CDR1 is SGHVS and CDR2 FQNEAQ. Deletions cut 3 bases from V and 1 base from J, with 11 bases between. CDR3 residues: CASSFSQRGTDTQYF. The CDR3, as DNA: TGTGCCAGCAGCTTTTCACAGAGGGGCACAGATACGCAGTATTTT.